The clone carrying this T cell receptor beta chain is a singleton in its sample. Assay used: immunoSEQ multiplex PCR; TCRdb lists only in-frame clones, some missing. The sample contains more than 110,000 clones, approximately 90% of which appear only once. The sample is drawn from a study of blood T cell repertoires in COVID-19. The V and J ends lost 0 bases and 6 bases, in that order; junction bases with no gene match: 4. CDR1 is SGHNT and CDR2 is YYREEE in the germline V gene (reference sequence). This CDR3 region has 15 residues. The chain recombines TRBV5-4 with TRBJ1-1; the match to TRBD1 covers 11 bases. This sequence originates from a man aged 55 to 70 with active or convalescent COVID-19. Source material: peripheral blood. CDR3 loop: CASSLGGQGEAEAFF. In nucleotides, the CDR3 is TGTGCCAGCAGCTTGGGGGGACAGGGGGAAGCTGAAGCTTTCTTT.